What follows describes a single T cell receptor (beta chain). Germline values: CDR1 SQVTM, CDR2 ANQGSEA. The CDR3 is made up of 12 amino acids. Deletions cut 2 bases from V and 5 bases from J, with 10 bases between. The source of the sample is a study of OX40 agonist ivuxolimab in advanced cancers. Patients were ruled out by autoimmune disease history or systemic immunosuppression. The protocol was immunoSEQ multiplex PCR, while the TCRdb copy is restricted to in-frame clones and leaves out a portion. Of about 62,000 clones listed, 92% were seen once; the top ten hold roughly 13%. The V and J genes are TRBV29-1 and TRBJ2-7, with a possible D match to TRBD2 (5 bases). This TCR was sampled from an adult with an advanced solid tumor such as melanoma, head and neck, liver or kidney cancer. The sample here was CD4+ or CD8+ T cells sorted from blood, taken in a trial of the OX40 agonist ivuxolimab. The DNA of the CDR3 is TGCAGCGTTGAAAGTAGGCGGGACGAGCAGTACTTC. This gives the protein CSVESRRDEQYF.